The 20 T cell receptor beta chains presented below share a single source sample, sequenced in a study of blood T cell repertoires in COVID-19. Method: immunoSEQ multiplex PCR; TCRdb's copy keeps in-frame clones and lacks some. This table holds fewer than 200,000 clones, roughly 89% found once. Input material: PBMCs or T cells enriched from blood (not recorded which). The origin of the receptors is a woman in her 30s who had been exposed to COVID-19.

This clone turned up a few times. The gene calls are TRBV9 and TRBJ2-1, with TRBD2 matching 7 bases. The CDR3 length is 13 residues. CDR1 is SGDLS, CDR2 YYNGEE, per germline. Germline trimming cut 4 bases from V and 9 bases from J; bases unmatched to any gene: 7. The CDR3, as DNA: TGTGCCAGCAGCCCCCGGGGGGTTCGTGAGCAGTTCTTC. Its translation: CASSPRGVREQFF.

The V call is TRBV4-1, the J call TRBJ1-4, with a possible D match to TRBD1 (5 bases). The CDR3 has 11 amino acids. V lost 4 bases to trimming and J lost 10 bases, with 7 bases between them. CDR1 and CDR2 (germline): MGHRA, YSYEKL. CDR3 in amino acids: CASSPGGKLFF. CDR3 coding DNA: TGCGCCAGCAGCCCGGGGGGAAAACTGTTTTTT.

The J gene is TRBJ1-2, the V gene TRBV2; 9 bases match TRBD1. The CDR3 sequence is 13 residues long. From germline, CDR1 is SNHLY and CDR2 FYNNEI. Trimming took 5 bases from V and 9 from J; bases not matched to a gene: 7. The CDR3 sequence is CASSQGQGGSYTF. In DNA form, the CDR3 reads TGTGCCAGCAGTCAGGGACAGGGTGGGAGCTACACCTTC.

This rearrangement joins TRBV6-5 to TRBJ2-5; D not resolved. Trimming cost V 3 bases and J 9 bases, with 5 bases left between them. This CDR3 spans 10 amino acids. Germline CDR1 is MNHEY and CDR2 is SVGAGI. The CDR3 coding sequence is TGTGCCAGCAGTTATAGCCCCCAGTACTTC. Its translation is CASSYSPQYF.

The rearrangement links TRBV4-1 to TRBJ2-7; possible D gene TRBD1, 5 bases. The CDR3 totals 18 residues. V lost 3 bases, J lost 0 bases, and 21 bases lay in between. CDR1 MGHRA and CDR2 YSYEKL come from the germline V gene. CDR3 protein: CASSQGPKATSSSYEQYF. The CDR3 bases are TGCGCCAGCAGCCAGGGGCCGAAAGCGACTTCGAGCTCCTACGAGCAGTACTTC.

This clone was observed a handful of times. The rearrangement joins TRBV10-3 to TRBJ1-1; D is uncertain. The V and J ends lost 7 bases and 2 bases respectively, with 11 bases between them. The CDR3 runs to 13 residues. CDR1 and CDR2 from the germline V gene are ENHRY and SYGVKD. The CDR3: CAINFQENTEAFF. The CDR3 bases are TGTGCCATCAATTTTCAGGAAAACACTGAAGCTTTCTTT.

The V and J genes are TRBV4-1 and TRBJ2-5; 8 bases are shared with TRBD1. The germline CDR1 and CDR2 sequences are MGHRA and YSYEKL. The CDR3 length is 15 residues. Trimming removed 1 base from V and 4 bases from J; junction bases left unmatched: 5. CDR3 DNA sequence: TGCGCCAGCAGCCAAGTCTCAGGGGGCCTAGAGACCCAGTACTTC. Amino acid sequence: CASSQVSGGLETQYF.

The CDR3 nucleotides read TGTGCCTGTGGGGGACAGCTGAACACTGAAGCTTTCTTT. Protein product: CACGGQLNTEAFF. The chain carries TRBV30 and TRBJ1-1; 7 bases fit TRBD1. The CDR3 sequence is 13 residues long. V lost 6 bases and J lost 0; bases outside the gene matches: 4. The germline V gene encodes CDR1 GTSNPN and CDR2 SVGIG (reference sequence). The full variable domain, its missing parts supplied by reference TRBV30 and TRBJ1-1, is SQTIHQWPATLVQPVGSPLSLECTVEGTSNPNLYWYRQAAGRGLQLLFYSVGIGQISSEVPQNLSASRPQDRQFILSSKKLLLSDSGFYLCACGGQLNTEAFFGQGTRLTVV.

This CDR3 is CATSRDPTGGRMNTEAFF. The CDR3 DNA follows: TGTGCCACCAGCAGAGATCCCACAGGGGGTCGAATGAACACTGAAGCTTTCTTT. The chain uses TRBV15 and TRBJ1-1; TRBD1 matches 8 bases. Germline V CDR1 and CDR2: LNHNV, YYDKDF (reference sequence). The CDR3 totals 18 residues. V was pared by 0 bases and J by 0 bases, with 9 bases of the junction left unmatched. Full variable domain (remainder filled in from reference TRBV15 and TRBJ1-1): DAMVIQNPRYQVTQFGKPVTLSCSQTLNHNVMYWYQQKSSQAPKLLFHYYDKDFNNEADTPDNFQSRRPNTSFCFLDIRSPGLGDTAMYLCATSRDPTGGRMNTEAFFGQGTRLTVV.

V gene TRBV5-6 combines with J gene TRBJ2-1; the D is unclear. The length of the CDR3 is 18 residues. The V gene lost 0 bases and the J gene lost 1 base, with 17 bases spanning the gap. Germline V lookup: CDR1 SGHDT, CDR2 YYEEEE. The CDR3 loop reads CASSLALRHASSYNEQFF. Written as DNA, the CDR3 is TGTGCCAGCAGCTTGGCCCTGCGGCACGCCTCTTCCTACAATGAGCAGTTCTTC.

The chain is built from TRBV18 and TRBJ1-1; TRBD1 matches at 8 bases. CDR3 length: 12 amino acids. CDR1 and CDR2 from the germline V gene are KGHSH and LQKENI. V shed 6 bases and J 8 bases; nucleotides not matched to a gene: 5. The CDR3 protein is CASSPSGGEAFF. DNA of the CDR3: TGTGCCAGCTCGCCATCAGGGGGCGAAGCTTTCTTT.

This clone was counted a single time. CDR3 residues: CASSPNGISNTEAFF. The CDR3 bases are TGTGCCAGCAGCCCAAACGGGATCTCGAACACTGAAGCTTTCTTT. The J gene is TRBJ1-1, the V gene TRBV7-3, with no clear D. Germline assignment: CDR1 SGHTA and CDR2 FQGTGA. V lost 5 bases and J 1 base, leaving 14 bases between the germline ends. The CDR3 is 15 amino acids.

This clone was counted only a few times. The V gene is TRBV7-8, the J gene TRBJ1-1; TRBD1 might be the D (6 bases). Trimming stripped 4 bases from V and 1 base from J, with 7 bases between. The germline V gene has CDR1 SGHVS and CDR2 FQNEAQ. CDR3 length: 13 residues. CDR3 DNA: TGTGCCAGCAGCTCCAGGGGGAACACTGAAGCTTTCTTT. Translating gives CASSSRGNTEAFF.

The chain combines TRBV10-3 with TRBJ1-1; D is unresolved. This CDR3 has 11 amino acids. V dropped 11 bases and J dropped 4 bases, with 11 bases sitting between them. The germline V gene encodes CDR1 ENHRY and CDR2 SYGVKD. CDR3 DNA sequence: TGTGCCGTGACAAGTGGCACTGAAGCTTTCTTT. Protein: CAVTSGTEAFF.

Points on this clone: The junction and the germline gene differ at one end; a read error may be behind it. The chain employs TRBV6-5 and TRBJ1-5, with no clear D. Per germline, CDR1 MNHEY and CDR2 SVGAGI. This CDR3 spans 13 amino acids. CDR3 DNA: TGTGTCAGCAGTTACGAGCCACGACAGCCCCAGCATTTT. This codes for CVSSYEPRQPQHF.

V is TRBV3-1 (or the pseudogene TRBV3-2) and J is TRBJ2-2; D call uncertain. Looked up from germline, CDR1 is LGHDT and CDR2 is YNNKEL (reference sequence). Trimming removed 2 bases from V and 1 base from J, with 5 bases in between. The CDR3 is made up of 14 amino acids. The chain's CDR3 is CASSQTLNTGELFF. Here the CDR3 DNA reads TGTGCCAGCAGCCAAACTTTGAACACCGGGGAGCTGTTTTTT.

This sequence joins TRBV4-1 and TRBJ2-7; D perhaps matches TRBD2 (5 bases). CDR1 and CDR2 from the germline V gene are MGHRA and YSYEKL. The CDR3 contains 13 residues. Trimming removed 1 base at V and 1 base at J, with 5 bases between. The CDR3 here is CASSQGRSYEQYF. The CDR3 DNA is TGCGCCAGCAGCCAAGGGAGGTCCTACGAGCAGTACTTC.

The rearrangement joins TRBV20-1 to TRBJ2-7; a weak D match, TRBD1 (5 bases). The V and J ends lost 3 bases and 2 bases respectively, with 11 bases between them. The germline V gene encodes CDR1 DFQATT and CDR2 SNEGSKA (reference sequence). The CDR3 is 13 amino acids. This CDR3 is CSASTGQAYEQYF. CDR3 in DNA: TGCAGTGCTAGTACAGGTCAGGCCTACGAGCAGTACTTC.

The V call is TRBV11-2, the J call TRBJ2-3; D is possibly TRBD1 (6 bases). The V gene's germline CDR1 is SGHAT and CDR2 FQNNGV. V shed 1 base and J shed 0 bases, with 14 bases lying between them. The CDR3 contains 17 residues. The CDR3 nucleotides are TGTGCCAGCAGCTTAGGGCCGTGGGACACCAGCACAGATACGCAGTATTTT. It is translated as CASSLGPWDTSTDTQYF. Looking up the rest from reference TRBV11-2 and TRBJ2-3 gives the full variable domain: EAGVAQSPRYKIIEKRQSVAFWCNPISGHATLYWYQQILGQGPKLLIQFQNNGVVDDSQLPKDRFSAERLKGVDSTLKIQPAKLEDSAVYLCASSLGPWDTSTDTQYFGPGTRLTVL.

This rearrangement joins TRBV7-9 to TRBJ1-4; 10 bases match TRBD1. Germline V gene lookup returns CDR1 SEHNR and CDR2 FQNEAQ (reference sequence). The CDR3 is 14 residues long. V gave up 6 bases and J gave up 11 bases; unmatched junction bases: 9. The CDR3 is CASRSGTGDRKLFF. The CDR3 DNA is TGTGCCAGCAGATCCGGGACAGGGGATCGGAAACTGTTTTTT.